The present entry profiles one TCR beta chain with its context. Its antigen is not known. CDR3 length: 16 amino acids. Germline V lookup: CDR1 MNHEY, CDR2 SMNVEV (reference sequence). J gave up 4 bases and V 5 bases, and 11 bases lay outside the gene matches. These data belong to a study of T cells in tuberculosis. The overall study: T cells were selected with CD1B tetramers loaded with glucose monomycolate. Whole-study findings and limits: Active tuberculosis patients had shorter CDR3-alpha; the beta difference was nonsignificant.

Assay used: immunoSEQ multiplex PCR; TCRdb lists only in-frame clones, some missing. The sample yields roughly 34,000 clones, about 90% seen once. Specified time point: new active TB diagnosis, blood taken before or within 7 days of starting treatment. Unsorted cryopreserved PBMC were sequenced, averaging approximately 100,000 T cells per clinical donor. The rearrangement joins TRBV27 to TRBJ2-5; TRBD1 agrees at 9 bases. This sample comprised PBMCs, obtained at tuberculosis diagnosis. This sequence was found in an adult with tuberculosis. CDR3 sequence (DNA): TGTGCCAGCAGTCCCATCTCACCGGGACAGGGAGAGACCCAGTACTTC. This translates into CASSPISPGQGETQYF.